A selection of T cell receptor beta chains follows, all from one sample in a study of cytomegalovirus exposure and HLA in healthy donors. Libraries were prepared by immunoSEQ multiplex PCR; TCRdb keeps only in-frame clonotypes and omits some of them. The sample has tens of thousands of clones, around four fifths seen once. Sequencing input: PBMCs. The receptors derive from a male donor in good health and CMV-seropositive. The CDR3 runs from the conserved cysteine through the conserved F or W. D genes are given only for firm matches. The listing skips clone size in some rows; elsewhere it reads once, few, many or a size class.

>TRBJ1-3|-|TRBV28|-
CASNQQRSLTRDSGNTIYF
TGTGCCAGCAACCAACAGAGATCCCTAACTCGTGACTCTGGAAACACCATATATTTT
>TRBJ2-7|TRBD1|TRBV9|-
CASSVGQGETYEQYF
TGTGCCAGCAGCGTAGGCCAGGGGGAAACCTACGAGCAGTACTTC
>TRBJ1-2|-|TRBV4-1|few
CASSQVAGLRDYGYTF
TGCGCCAGCAGCCAGGTGGCGGGGTTAAGGGACTATGGCTACACCTTC
>TRBJ1-5|-|TRBV27|-
CASSLLGGNQPQHF
TGTGCCAGCAGTTTATTAGGCGGGAATCAGCCCCAGCATTTT
>TRBJ1-4|-|TRBV2|-
CASSDRVTNEKLFF
TGTGCCAGCAGTGACAGGGTAACTAATGAAAAACTGTTTTTT
>TRBJ1-3|-|TRBV29-1|-
CSVEDPVNTIYF
TGCAGCGTTGAAGATCCGGTTAACACCATATATTTT
>TRBJ1-1|TRBD1|TRBV27|-
CASSPSYRGAGAFF
TGTGCCAGCAGTCCATCATACAGGGGAGCCGGCGCTTTCTTT
>TRBJ1-6|TRBD1|TRBV2|-
CASSAGTGGYNSPLHF
TGTGCCAGCAGTGCCGGGACAGGGGGCTATAATTCACCCCTCCACTTT
>TRBJ1-2|-|TRBV19|-
CASSYGSRNYGYTF
TGTGCCAGTAGTTACGGGAGTCGCAACTATGGCTACACCTTC
>TRBJ2-7|-|TRBV14|few
CASSQGQLNYEQYF
TGTGCCAGCAGCCAAGGACAGTTGAACTACGAGCAGTACTTC
>TRBJ1-5|-|TRBV28|-
CASKAGQPQHF
TGTGCCAGCAAGGCGGGTCAGCCCCAGCATTTT
>TRBJ2-1|TRBD2|TRBV7-2|once
CASSDSGREQFF
TGTGCCAGCAGTGATAGCGGGCGTGAGCAGTTCTTC
>TRBJ1-1|-|TRBV5-6|-
CASSTLGGGRGTEAFF
TGTGCCAGCAGCACCCTAGGAGGGGGGAGGGGCACTGAAGCTTTCTTT
>TRBJ1-1|TRBD1|TRBV7-2|-
CASSSSGTVNTEAFF
TGTGCCAGCAGCTCCTCCGGGACAGTGAACACTGAAGCTTTCTTT
>TRBJ2-3|-|TRBV4-2|-
CASSPKAPGEGADTQYF
TGTGCCAGCAGCCCTAAAGCCCCGGGAGAAGGGGCAGATACGCAGTATTTT
>TRBJ1-2|-|TRBV11-2|-
CASSLSGAPNYGYTF
TGTGCCAGCAGCCTAAGCGGAGCTCCTAACTATGGCTACACCTTC
>TRBJ1-1|-|TRBV19|-
CASSMGGANTEAFF
TGTGCCAGTAGTATGGGGGGGGCGAACACTGAAGCTTTCTTT
>TRBJ2-5|-|TRBV27|-
CASSFGGQETQYF
TGTGCCAGCAGTTTCGGGGGCCAAGAGACCCAGTACTTC
>TRBJ2-5|-|TRBV7-6|-
CASSSGQYQETQYF
TGTGCCAGCAGCTCGGGACAATACCAAGAGACCCAGTACTTC
>TRBJ1-1|-|TRBV11-3|-
CASSSRFPGHEAFF
TGTGCCAGCAGCTCCCGTTTCCCAGGTCATGAAGCTTTCTTT
>TRBJ1-1|-|TRBV11-3|-
CASSGGGNTEAFF
TGTGCCAGCAGCGGGGGGGGGAACACTGAAGCTTTCTTT
>TRBJ1-2|TRBD1|TRBV6-1|-
CASSGDSPYGYTF
TGTGCCAGCAGCGGGGACAGCCCGTATGGCTACACCTTC